The 3 T cell receptor beta chains below all came from one sample that was sequenced in a study of control samples from healthy donors and cancer patients (TCRdb year 2020). The protocol used for the library was the immunoSEQ multiplex PCR assay. The immuneACCESS repertoire file appears here via TCRdb, limited to in-frame rearrangements. These files lack a portion of the clones; in checked studies, under half of the deficit traces to unresolved V genes, and the cause of the others is not known. This sample comprises about 84,000 clones, more than 65% of them detected only once. Under 14% of the sample is taken by the ten largest. Material for sequencing was PBMCs. The receptors come from a man in his 60s with head and neck cancer.

The V gene is TRBV29-1, the J gene TRBJ2-5; 7 nucleotides match TRBD1. The CDR3 consists of 13 residues. J was trimmed by 3 bases and V by 7 bases; bases with no gene match: 8. Per the germline V gene, CDR1 is SQVTM and CDR2 is ANQGSEA. CDR3 sequence reads: CSARWTGKETQYF. DNA for the CDR3: TGCAGCGCCCGCTGGACAGGCAAAGAGACCCAGTACTTC. The whole variable domain, filled in from reference TRBV29-1 and TRBJ2-5, reads SAVISQKPSRDICQRGTSLTIQCQVDSQVTMMFWYRQQPGQSLTLIATANQGSEATYESGFVIDKFPISRPNLTFSTLTVSNMSPEDSSIYLCSARWTGKETQYFGPGTRLLVL.

This clone was found a few times. J is TRBJ2-5 and V is TRBV3-1 (or the pseudogene TRBV3-2); D is possibly TRBD1 (6 bases). Germline values: CDR1 LGHDT, CDR2 YNNKEL (reference sequence). V dropped 3 bases and J dropped 5 bases, with 13 bases sitting between them. CDR3 length: 14 residues. The CDR3 region is CASSHRQGKETQYF. CDR3 nucleotide sequence: TGTGCCAGCAGCCATCGGCAGGGGAAGGAGACCCAGTACTTC.

The chain couples TRBV9 to TRBJ2-7, with unresolved D. The CDR3 runs 13 residues. CDR1 is SGDLS and CDR2 is YYNGEE in the germline V gene. Between the trimmed V and J ends, which lost 0 bases and 6 bases, there was a span of 10 bases. The CDR3 DNA sequence: TGTGCCAGCAGCGTAGACCGCCTTGGCGAGCAGTACTTC. This translates into CASSVDRLGEQYF.